This note documents a single T cell receptor (beta chain) sequence. The junction departs from the called germline gene at one end, perhaps through a read error. The source of the sample is a study of blood T cell repertoires in COVID-19. Across the study: From T cells, B-cell-depleted T cells, or PBMCs came the material, which was cDNA or gDNA.

Original processing methods: Using reference gene primer amplification, nucleated cell counts were estimated. The repertoire was sequenced with immunoSEQ multiplex PCR; TCRdb's copy has only in-frame clones and lacks some. V, J and clone size are those of that table, while D and trimming were read from the DNA. The sample has 300,000 to 350,000 clones; 80% to 95% are singletons. CDR1 SGHTA and CDR2 FQGNSA come from the germline V gene. This CDR3 region has 18 residues. V usage is TRBV7-2 and J usage is TRBJ2-3; TRBD2 aligns across 11 bases. Source material: peripheral blood. The source is a woman between 25 and 40 years old with COVID-19, enrolled during active disease. The CDR3 DNA follows: TGTGCCAGCAGCTCTTTAGCGGGAGGGCGCATTAGCAGAGATACGCAGTATTTT. It specifies CASSSLAGGRISRDTQYF. The whole variable domain, remainder taken from reference TRBV7-2 and TRBJ2-3, is GAGVSQSPSNKVTEKGKDVELRCDPISGHTALYWYRQSLGQGLEFLIYFQGNSAPDKSGLPSDRFSAERTGGSVSTLTIQRTQQEDSAVYLCASSSLAGGRISRDTQYFGPGTRLTVL.